This TCR beta chain was retrieved from a study of blood T cells in healthy people across ages. Broader study findings: Observed TCR beta diversity showed a strong correlation with the percentage of naive T cells as measured by flow cytometry.

Notes on this clonotype: Its antigen is as yet unknown.

Primed by a sample-barcoded 5' primer and a J-beta primer mix, a second PCR proceeded for 7 to 11 cycles. TCRdb re-analysed the 5' RACE reads in MiXCR, keeping a single row per CDR3 protein. The sample lists about 1,000,000 distinct CDR3 sequences, 40% to 50% occurring once. Germline V gene sequence: CDR1 SNHLY, CDR2 FYNNEI. This CDR3 region has 13 residues. The ends lost 2 bases at V and 12 bases at J; junction bases unmatched: 7. Sequencing was performed on blood. This clonotype originated in a woman aged 55 to 70 in good health. The chain carries TRBV2 and TRBJ2-1, with 7 bases matching TRBD2. CDR3 region: CASSERISGGQFF. The CDR3 DNA follows: TGTGCCAGCAGTGAAAGGATCTCGGGAGGGCAGTTCTTC.